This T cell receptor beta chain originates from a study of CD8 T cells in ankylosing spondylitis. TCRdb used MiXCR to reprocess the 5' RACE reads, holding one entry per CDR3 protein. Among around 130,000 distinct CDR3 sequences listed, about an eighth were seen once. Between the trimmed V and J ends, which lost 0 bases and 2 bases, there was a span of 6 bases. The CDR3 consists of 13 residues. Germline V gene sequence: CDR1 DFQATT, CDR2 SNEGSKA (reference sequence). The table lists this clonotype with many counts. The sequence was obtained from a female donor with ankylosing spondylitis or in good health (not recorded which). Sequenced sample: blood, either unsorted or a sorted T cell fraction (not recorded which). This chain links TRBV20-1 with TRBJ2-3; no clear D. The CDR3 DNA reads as TGCAGTGCTAGAGATCCCCCCACAGATACGCAGTATTTT. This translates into CSARDPPTDTQYF.